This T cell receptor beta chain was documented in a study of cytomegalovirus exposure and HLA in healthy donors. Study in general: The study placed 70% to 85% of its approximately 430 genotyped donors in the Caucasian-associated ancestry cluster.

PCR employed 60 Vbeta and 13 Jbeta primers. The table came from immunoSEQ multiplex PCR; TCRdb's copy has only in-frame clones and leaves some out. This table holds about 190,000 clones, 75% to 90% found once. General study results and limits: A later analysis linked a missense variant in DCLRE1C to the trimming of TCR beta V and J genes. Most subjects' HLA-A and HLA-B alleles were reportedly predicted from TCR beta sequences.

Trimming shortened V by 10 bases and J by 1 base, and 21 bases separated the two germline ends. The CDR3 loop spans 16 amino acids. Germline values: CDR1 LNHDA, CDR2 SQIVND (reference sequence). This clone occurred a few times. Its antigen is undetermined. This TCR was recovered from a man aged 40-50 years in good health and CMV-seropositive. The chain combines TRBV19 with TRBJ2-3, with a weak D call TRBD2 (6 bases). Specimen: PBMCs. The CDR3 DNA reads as TGTGCCACACTGCCCGCCGGGGGAATAGGCACAGATACGCAGTATTTT. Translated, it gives CATLPAGGIGTDTQYF.